This T cell receptor beta chain was identified in a study of cytomegalovirus exposure and HLA in healthy donors. Whole-study results and caveats: TRBV6-2, TRBV6-3 and some other V segments were excluded as indistinguishable. V- and J-gene trimming of TCR beta was linked (in a later analysis) to a missense DCLRE1C variant.

The ends lost 5 bases at V and 4 bases at J; junction bases unmatched: 6. This CDR3 comprises 15 residues. Germline lookup yields CDR1 SNHLY and CDR2 FYNNEI. Regarding this clone: Its specificity is unknown.

The PCR employed 60 Vbeta primers together with 13 Jbeta primers. Data came from immunoSEQ multiplex PCR; TCRdb stores just in-frame clones and leaves some out. The table records 150,000 to 200,000 clones, roughly 72% of them present only once. This chain links TRBV2 with TRBJ1-5; TRBD1 matches 9 bases. This clonotype was sampled from a man aged 25 to 40 in good health and CMV-seronegative. Specimen: PBMCs. CDR3: CASSRQGVYNQPQHF. In DNA, the CDR3 is TGTGCCAGCAGTAGACAGGGGGTGTATAATCAGCCCCAGCATTTT.